The 2 T cell receptor beta chains below come from one sample, sequenced in a study of blood T cell repertoires in COVID-19. Assay: immunoSEQ multiplex PCR; the TCRdb copy retains only in-frame clones and omits some. The profile shows around 300,000 clones, 88% of them singletons. The sequencing input was peripheral blood. All receptors come from a woman in her twenties or thirties with COVID-19, enrolled during active disease.

This chain connects TRBV18 to TRBJ2-1; tentatively, D is TRBD1 (5 bases). There are 13 residues in the CDR3. The ends were cut back, 1 base at V and 9 bases at J, with 10 bases in the middle. Germline loops: CDR1 KGHSH, CDR2 LQKENI. In DNA form, the CDR3 reads TGTGCCAGCTCACCACTCCAGGGTAGTGAGCAGTTCTTC. Amino acid sequence: CASSPLQGSEQFF.

The J gene is TRBJ2-1, the V gene TRBV14; TRBD2 matches 9 bases. Germline CDR1 SGHDN, CDR2 FVKESK. V shed 3 bases, J shed 7 bases, and the junction held 7 bases outside the gene matches. This CDR3 is 15 amino acids long. DNA for the CDR3: TGTGCCAGCAGCCATTGGGCGGGGGGGCCTAATGAGCAGTTCTTC. This translates into CASSHWAGGPNEQFF.